This T cell receptor beta chain emerged from a study of Ad26.COV2.S vaccination and SARS-CoV-2 variants. Study details: This donor came from the COV1001 trial of Ad26.COV2.S. Ad26.COV2.S shots went into the muscle once or twice, 56 days apart. Whole-study results and caveats: The TCR-based breadth and depth measures might underestimate overall T cell responses.

The treatment was: roughly 20 received Ad26.COV2.S at low or high dose, single or two shots; 5 received placebo; per-sample allocation not given. The samples date from day 63 after the first vaccine or placebo injection. Built on an Ad26 vector, the vaccine expressed Wuhan-strain SARS-CoV-2 spike. The sample holds a few counts of this clone. Antigen: not known. Profiling relied on immunoSEQ multiplex PCR, and the TCRdb table lists in-frame clones only, not all of them. Here the sample spans some 250,000 clones, roughly 90% being singletons. This clonotype originated in a person between 18 and 65 years old who received the Ad26.COV2.S COVID-19 vaccine or a placebo. The specimen comprised peripheral blood, sampled in a trial of Ad26.COV2.S vaccine versus placebo.

DNA for the CDR3: TGTGCCAACCCGGGACCCCATGAGTACTTC. It codes for CANPGPHEYF. The rearrangement uses TRBV27 and TRBJ2-5, with D perhaps matching TRBD1 or TRBD2 (5 bases each). The CDR3 contains 10 residues. Germline assignment: CDR1 MNHEY and CDR2 SMNVEV (reference sequence). V gave up 10 bases and J gave up 12 bases, with 15 bases separating them.